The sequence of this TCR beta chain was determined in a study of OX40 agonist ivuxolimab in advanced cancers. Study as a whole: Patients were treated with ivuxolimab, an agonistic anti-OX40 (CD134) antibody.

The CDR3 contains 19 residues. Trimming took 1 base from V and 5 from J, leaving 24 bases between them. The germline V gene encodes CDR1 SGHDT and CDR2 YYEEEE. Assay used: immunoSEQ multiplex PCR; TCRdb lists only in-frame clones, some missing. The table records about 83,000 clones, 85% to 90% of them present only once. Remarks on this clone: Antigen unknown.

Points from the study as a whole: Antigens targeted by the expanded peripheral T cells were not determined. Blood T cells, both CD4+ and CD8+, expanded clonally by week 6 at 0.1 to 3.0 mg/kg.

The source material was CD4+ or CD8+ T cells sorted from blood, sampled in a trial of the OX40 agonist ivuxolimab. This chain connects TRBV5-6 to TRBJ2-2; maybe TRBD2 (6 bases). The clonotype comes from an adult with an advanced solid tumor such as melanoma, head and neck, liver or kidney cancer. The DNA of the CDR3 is TGTGCCAGCAGCTTGTTTACCGCCTCCGGGGCGGGATGGACCGGGGAGCTGTTTTTT. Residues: CASSLFTASGAGWTGELFF.